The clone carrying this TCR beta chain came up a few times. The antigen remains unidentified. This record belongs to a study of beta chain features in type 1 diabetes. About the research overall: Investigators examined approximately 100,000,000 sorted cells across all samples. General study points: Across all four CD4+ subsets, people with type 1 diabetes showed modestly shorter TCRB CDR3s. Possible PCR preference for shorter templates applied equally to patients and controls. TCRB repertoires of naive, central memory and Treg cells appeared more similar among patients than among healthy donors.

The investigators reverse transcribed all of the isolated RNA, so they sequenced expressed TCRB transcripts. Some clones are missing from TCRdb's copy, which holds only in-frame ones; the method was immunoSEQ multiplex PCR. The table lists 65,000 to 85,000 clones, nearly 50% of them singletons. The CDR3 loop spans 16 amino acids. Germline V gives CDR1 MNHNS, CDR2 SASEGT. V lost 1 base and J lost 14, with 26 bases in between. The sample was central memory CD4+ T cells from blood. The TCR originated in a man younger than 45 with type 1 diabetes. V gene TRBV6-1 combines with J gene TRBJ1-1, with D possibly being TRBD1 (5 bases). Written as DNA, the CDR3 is TGTGCCAGCAGTGAAGTCCAGGGTGATCTTTTTGGGATGGGATTCTTT. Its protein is CASSEVQGDLFGMGFF.